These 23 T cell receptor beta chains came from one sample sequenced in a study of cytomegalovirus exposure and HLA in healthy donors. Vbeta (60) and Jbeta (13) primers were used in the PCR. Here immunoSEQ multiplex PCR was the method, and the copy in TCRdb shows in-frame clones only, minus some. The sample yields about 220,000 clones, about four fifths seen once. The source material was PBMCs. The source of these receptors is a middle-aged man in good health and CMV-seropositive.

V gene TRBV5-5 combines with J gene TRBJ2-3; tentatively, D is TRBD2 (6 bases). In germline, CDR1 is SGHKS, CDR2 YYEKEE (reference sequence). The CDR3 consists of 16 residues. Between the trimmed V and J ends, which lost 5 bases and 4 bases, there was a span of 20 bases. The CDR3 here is CASSMITAGRADTQYF. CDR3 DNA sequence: TGTGCCAGCAGTATGATTACGGCGGGAAGGGCAGATACGCAGTATTTT. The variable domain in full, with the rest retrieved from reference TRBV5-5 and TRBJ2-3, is DAGVTQSPTHLIKTRGQQVTLRCSPISGHKSVSWYQQVLGQGPQFIFQYYEKEERGRGNFPDRFSARQFPNYSSELNVNALLLGDSALYLCASSMITAGRADTQYFGPGTRLTVL.

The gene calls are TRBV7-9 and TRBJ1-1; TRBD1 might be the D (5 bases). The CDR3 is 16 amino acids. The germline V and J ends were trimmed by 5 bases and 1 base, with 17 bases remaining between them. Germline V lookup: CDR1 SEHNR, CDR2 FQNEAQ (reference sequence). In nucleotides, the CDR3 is TGTGCCAGCAGCGAAATTGGGGCTTCGGGGAACACTGAAGCTTTCTTT. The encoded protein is CASSEIGASGNTEAFF.

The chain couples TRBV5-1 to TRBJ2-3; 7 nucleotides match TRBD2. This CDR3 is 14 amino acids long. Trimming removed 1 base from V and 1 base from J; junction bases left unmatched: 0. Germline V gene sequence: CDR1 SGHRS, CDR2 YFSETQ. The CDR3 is CASSLTSGTDTQYF. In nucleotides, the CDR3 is TGCGCCAGCAGCTTGACTAGCGGCACAGATACGCAGTATTTT.

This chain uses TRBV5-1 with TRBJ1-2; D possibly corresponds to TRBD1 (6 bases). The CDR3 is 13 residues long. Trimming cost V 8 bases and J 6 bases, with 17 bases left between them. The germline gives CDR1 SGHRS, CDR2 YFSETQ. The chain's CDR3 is CASRPGPGDGYTF. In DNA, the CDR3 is TGCGCCAGTCGGCCGGGGCCAGGGGATGGCTACACCTTC. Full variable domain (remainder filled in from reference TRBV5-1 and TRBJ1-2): KAGVTQTPRYLIKTRGQQVTLSCSPISGHRSVSWYQQTPGQGLQFLFEYFSETQRNKGNFPGRFSGRQFSNSRSEMNVSTLELGDSALYLCASRPGPGDGYTFGSGTRLTVV.

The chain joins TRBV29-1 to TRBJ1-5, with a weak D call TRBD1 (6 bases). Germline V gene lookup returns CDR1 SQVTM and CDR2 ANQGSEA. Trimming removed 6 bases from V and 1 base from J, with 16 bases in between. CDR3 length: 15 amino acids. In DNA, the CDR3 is TGCAGCGTCCGGGAGGGGGGGTCGAGCAATCAGCCCCAGCATTTT. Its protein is CSVREGGSSNQPQHF.

CDR3 loop: CSGQGLETQYF. The CDR3 DNA follows: TGCAGCGGTCAGGGGTTAGAGACCCAGTACTTC. The genes are TRBV29-1 and TRBJ2-5; a weak D match, TRBD1 (6 bases). The ends were cut back, 7 bases at V and 4 bases at J, with 10 bases in the middle. Germline CDR1 SQVTM, CDR2 ANQGSEA. CDR3 size: 11 residues.

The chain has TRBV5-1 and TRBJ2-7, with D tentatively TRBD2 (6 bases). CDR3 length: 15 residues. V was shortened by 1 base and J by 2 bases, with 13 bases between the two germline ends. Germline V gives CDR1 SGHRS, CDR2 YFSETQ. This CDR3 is CASSLLAVEAYEQYF. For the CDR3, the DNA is TGCGCCAGCAGCTTGTTAGCGGTAGAGGCCTACGAGCAGTACTTC.

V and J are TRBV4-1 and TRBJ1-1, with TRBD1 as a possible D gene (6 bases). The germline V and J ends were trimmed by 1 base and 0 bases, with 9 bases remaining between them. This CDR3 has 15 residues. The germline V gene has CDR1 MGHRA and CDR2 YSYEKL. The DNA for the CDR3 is TGCGCCAGCAGCCAAGTTGGACAGCTGAACACTGAAGCTTTCTTT. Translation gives CASSQVGQLNTEAFF.

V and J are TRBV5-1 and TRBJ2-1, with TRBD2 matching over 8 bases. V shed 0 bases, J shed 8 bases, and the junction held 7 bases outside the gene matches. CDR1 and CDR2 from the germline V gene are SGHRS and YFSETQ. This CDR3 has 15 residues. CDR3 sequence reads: CASSLASGSFYEQFF. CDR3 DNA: TGCGCCAGCAGCTTGGCCAGCGGGAGCTTCTATGAGCAGTTCTTC.

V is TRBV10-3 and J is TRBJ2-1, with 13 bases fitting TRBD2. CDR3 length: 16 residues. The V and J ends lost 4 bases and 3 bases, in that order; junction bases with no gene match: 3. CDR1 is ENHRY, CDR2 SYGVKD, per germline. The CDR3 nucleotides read TGTGCCATCAGTGGGGGACTAGCGGGAATCTACAATGAGCAGTTCTTC. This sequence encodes CAISGGLAGIYNEQFF.

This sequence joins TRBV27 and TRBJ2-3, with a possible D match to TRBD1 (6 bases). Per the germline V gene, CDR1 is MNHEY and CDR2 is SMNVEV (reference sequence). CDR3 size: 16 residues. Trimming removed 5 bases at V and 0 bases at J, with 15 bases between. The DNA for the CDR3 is TGTGCCAGCAGTCCGACAGGTTTCTCTAGCACAGATACGCAGTATTTT. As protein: CASSPTGFSSTDTQYF.

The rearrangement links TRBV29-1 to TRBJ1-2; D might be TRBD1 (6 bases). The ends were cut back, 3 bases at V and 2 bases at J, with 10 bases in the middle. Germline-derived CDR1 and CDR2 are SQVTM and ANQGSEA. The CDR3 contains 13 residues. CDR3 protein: CSVDSGANYGYTF. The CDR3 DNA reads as TGCAGCGTTGATTCAGGGGCAAACTATGGCTACACCTTC.

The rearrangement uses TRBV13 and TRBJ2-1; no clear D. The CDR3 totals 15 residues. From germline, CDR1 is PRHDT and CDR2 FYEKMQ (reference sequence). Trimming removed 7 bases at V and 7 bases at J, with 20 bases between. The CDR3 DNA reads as TGTGCCAGCACCGTCGGTGCCCTTGGAGCGAATGAGCAGTTCTTC. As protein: CASTVGALGANEQFF.

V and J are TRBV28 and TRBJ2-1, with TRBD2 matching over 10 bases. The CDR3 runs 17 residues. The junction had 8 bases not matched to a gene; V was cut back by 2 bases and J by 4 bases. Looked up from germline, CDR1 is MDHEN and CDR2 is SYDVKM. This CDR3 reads CASSLGEREGRYNEQFF. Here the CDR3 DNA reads TGTGCCAGCAGTTTAGGTGAGCGGGAGGGCCGGTACAATGAGCAGTTCTTC.

The CDR3 reads CASSLTQAAGGYTF. DNA of the CDR3: TGTGCCAGCAGCTTAACTCAAGCGGCGGGGGGCTACACCTTC. The V and J genes are TRBV11-2 and TRBJ1-2; D is uncertain. The CDR3 runs 14 residues. Germline assignment: CDR1 SGHAT and CDR2 FQNNGV. Between the trimmed V and J ends, which lost 2 bases and 8 bases, there was a span of 15 bases.

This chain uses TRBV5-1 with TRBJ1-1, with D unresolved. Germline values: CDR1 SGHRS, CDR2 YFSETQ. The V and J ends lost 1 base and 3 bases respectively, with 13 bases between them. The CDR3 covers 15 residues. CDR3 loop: CASSLTSGLYTEAFF. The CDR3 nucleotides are TGCGCCAGCAGCTTGACGAGCGGGCTCTACACTGAAGCTTTCTTT.

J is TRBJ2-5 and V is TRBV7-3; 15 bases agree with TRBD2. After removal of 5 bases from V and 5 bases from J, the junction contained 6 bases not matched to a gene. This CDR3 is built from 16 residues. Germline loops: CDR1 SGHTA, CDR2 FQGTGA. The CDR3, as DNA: TGTGCCAGCAGCCTCGGACTAGCGGGAGGGGAGGAGACCCAGTACTTC. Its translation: CASSLGLAGGEETQYF. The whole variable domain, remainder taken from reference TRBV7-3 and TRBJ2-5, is GAGVSQTPSNKVTEKGKYVELRCDPISGHTALYWYRQSLGQGPEFLIYFQGTGAADDSGLPNDRFFAVRPEGSVSTLKIQRTERGDSAVYLCASSLGLAGGEETQYFGPGTRLLVL.

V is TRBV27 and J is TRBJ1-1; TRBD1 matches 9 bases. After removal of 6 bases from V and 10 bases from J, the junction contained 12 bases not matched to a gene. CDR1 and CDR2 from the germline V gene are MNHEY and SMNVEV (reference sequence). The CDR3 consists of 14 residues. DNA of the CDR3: TGTGCCAGCAGCCTAGGACAGGGGCCGCCGGTAGCTTTCTTT. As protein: CASSLGQGPPVAFF.

The CDR3: CASTPAAGGTGELFF. CDR3 DNA: TGTGCCAGCACCCCAGCGGCAGGGGGCACCGGGGAGCTGTTTTTT. The gene calls are TRBV2 and TRBJ2-2, with TRBD1 matching over 7 bases. The CDR3 spans 15 residues. Trimming removed 7 bases from V and 4 bases from J; junction bases left unmatched: 9. Per germline, CDR1 SNHLY and CDR2 FYNNEI.

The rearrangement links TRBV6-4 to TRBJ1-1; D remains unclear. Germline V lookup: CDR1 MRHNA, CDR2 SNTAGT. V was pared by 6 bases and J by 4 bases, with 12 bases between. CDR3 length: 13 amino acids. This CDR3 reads CASRKTLATEAFF. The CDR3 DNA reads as TGTGCCAGCAGGAAGACTCTCGCCACTGAAGCTTTCTTT.

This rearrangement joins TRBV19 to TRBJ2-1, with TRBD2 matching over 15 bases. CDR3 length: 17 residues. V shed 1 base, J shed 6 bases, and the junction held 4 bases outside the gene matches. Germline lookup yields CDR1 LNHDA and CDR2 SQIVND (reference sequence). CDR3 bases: TGTGCCAGTAGTATAGCTCGGACTAGCGGGAGGGCCAATGAGCAGTTCTTC. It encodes CASSIARTSGRANEQFF.

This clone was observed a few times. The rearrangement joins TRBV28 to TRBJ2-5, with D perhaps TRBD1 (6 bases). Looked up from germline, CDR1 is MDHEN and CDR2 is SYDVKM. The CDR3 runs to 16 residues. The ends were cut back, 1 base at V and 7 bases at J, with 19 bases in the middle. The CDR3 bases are TGTGCCAGCAGTTTATCGGGACAAGGGGTCCCTGGGACCCAGTACTTC. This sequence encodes CASSLSGQGVPGTQYF. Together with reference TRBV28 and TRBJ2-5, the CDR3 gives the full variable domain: DVKVTQSSRYLVKRTGEKVFLECVQDMDHENMFWYRQDPGLGLRLIYFSYDVKMKEKGDIPEGYSVSREKKERFSLILESASTNQTSMYLCASSLSGQGVPGTQYFGPGTRLLVL.

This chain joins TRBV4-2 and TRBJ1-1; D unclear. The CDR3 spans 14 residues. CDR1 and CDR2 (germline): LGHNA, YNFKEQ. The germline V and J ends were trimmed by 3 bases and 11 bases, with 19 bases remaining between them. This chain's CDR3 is CASSHPGGECGAFF. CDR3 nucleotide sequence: TGTGCCAGCAGCCATCCCGGTGGGGAGTGCGGGGCTTTCTTT.